These 7 T cell receptor beta chains originate from one sample sequenced in a study of OX40 agonist ivuxolimab in advanced cancers. Library method: the immunoSEQ multiplex PCR assay. Entries here come from immuneACCESS through TCRdb and include only in-frame sequences with V and J called. Some clones fail to appear in such tables; in the studies checked, an unresolved V gene covers under half of the shortfall, and the cause of the remainder is unknown. Across this sample there are 60,000 to 75,000 clones, with around 90% seen only once. Jointly, the top ten make up about 5% of the sample. The sequenced sample was CD4+ or CD8+ T cells sorted from blood, obtained in a trial of the OX40 agonist ivuxolimab. The receptors were sampled from an adult with an advanced solid tumor such as melanoma, head and neck, liver or kidney cancer.

V and J are TRBV7-2 and TRBJ2-3; perhaps D is TRBD1 or TRBD2 (5 bases each). V lost 6 bases and J 10 bases, leaving 20 bases between the germline ends. Germline V gene lookup returns CDR1 SGHTA and CDR2 FQGNSA. This CDR3 has 14 amino acids. The CDR3 reads CASRPPGRGTSQYF. For the CDR3, the DNA is TGTGCCAGCAGACCTCCGGGACGAGGGACGTCGCAGTATTTT.

This chain uses TRBV5-6 with TRBJ1-2; D not resolved. Trimming stripped 0 bases from V and 4 bases from J, with 16 bases between. CDR1 is SGHDT, CDR2 YYEEEE, per germline. The length of the CDR3 is 16 residues. The DNA of the CDR3 is TGTGCCAGCAGCTTGGAAGAGCCCCATCCCGCCTATGGCTACACCTTC. It yields the protein CASSLEEPHPAYGYTF.

This clone appeared a few times. The V and J genes are TRBV6-5 and TRBJ1-1; D uncertain. This CDR3 spans 11 amino acids. V gave up 3 bases and J gave up 7 bases, with 6 bases separating them. Per germline, CDR1 MNHEY and CDR2 SVGAGI. The CDR3 DNA is TGTGCCAGCAGTTATGGGATTGAAGCTTTCTTT. Its translation is CASSYGIEAFF.

The CDR3 bases are TGTGCCAGCAGCTTAGATTTGGGACTAGCGGGAAGGGATGAGCAGTTCTTC. Translated: CASSLDLGLAGRDEQFF. The chain couples TRBV9 to TRBJ2-1; TRBD2 agrees at 13 bases. Looked up from germline, CDR1 is SGDLS and CDR2 is YYNGEE. V dropped 4 bases and J dropped 8; count of bases not matched to a gene: 12. The CDR3 extends over 17 amino acids.

This chain connects TRBV6-6 to TRBJ1-3, with D possibly TRBD1 on 5 matching bases. V was shortened by 0 bases and J by 7 bases, with 10 bases between the two germline ends. The CDR3 has 14 amino acids. In germline, CDR1 is MNHNY, CDR2 SVGAGI (reference sequence). The CDR3 DNA reads TGTGCCAGCAGTTACTCCCAGGGTGCGAACACCATATATTTT. Translated, it gives CASSYSQGANTIYF.

The rearrangement joins TRBV15 to TRBJ1-3, with D unresolved. V lost 0 bases and J lost 5, with 17 bases in between. The CDR3 contains 17 residues. Germline CDR1 is LNHNV and CDR2 is YYDKDF (reference sequence). Written as DNA, the CDR3 is TGTGCCACCAGCAGAGATCTTCTCTTTGGGGTTCGAAACACCATATATTTT. It translates to CATSRDLLFGVRNTIYF.

The rearrangement joins TRBV2 to TRBJ1-2; the D gene is possibly TRBD1 (5 bases). V was trimmed by 9 bases and J by 1 base, leaving 12 bases between them. The germline CDR1 and CDR2 sequences are SNHLY and FYNNEI. The CDR3 runs to 13 residues. The CDR3, as DNA: TGTGCCAGTACCCTGGGACTTAACTATGGCTACACCTTC. Translation gives CASTLGLNYGYTF.